This T cell receptor beta chain was observed in a study of CD8 T cells in Susac syndrome. Isolation of CD8+ and CD4+ T cells was performed negatively, whereas enrichment of TEMRA cells was done by FACS. Reverse transcription used about 0.45 to 1 ug RNA and random hexamers. It was immunoSEQ multiplex PCR that amplified TCR beta CDR3 across 54 Vbeta and 13 Jbeta. TCRdb redid the calling of the immunoSEQ multiplex PCR reads with MiXCR, one entry per CDR3 protein. The data hold around 130,000 distinct CDR3 sequences, with 94% observed a single time. J was trimmed by 8 bases and V by 3 bases; bases with no gene match: 3. Per germline, CDR1 KGHSH and CDR2 LQKENI. The CDR3 sequence is 13 residues long.

Specimen: CD4+ T cells from PBMCs. The chain links TRBV18 to TRBJ2-1, with 8 bases lining up with TRBD1. This receptor was taken from a human donor in good health. As DNA, the CDR3 is TGTGCCAGCTCACCGGGACAGGTCCATGAGCAGTTCTTC. It codes for CASSPGQVHEQFF.